What follows is one T cell receptor (beta chain) and its context. As yet, its antigen is unknown. Included in the TCR beta cDNA libraries were unique molecular identifiers. TCRdb fed the PCR reads into MiXCR, producing one record per CDR3 protein. The sample shows more than 500,000 distinct CDR3 sequences, under 40% of them seen only once. This record comes from a study of post-analysis software for immune sequencing data. The V end was cut by 0 bases, the J end by 0 bases, with 13 bases between. This CDR3 has 16 amino acids. Per the germline V gene, CDR1 is SGHRS and CDR2 is YFSETQ. Whole-study findings and limits: Several TRBV segments, TRBV5-6, TRBV5-1 and TRBV20-1 among them, were found more frequent in patients than controls. Comparison with controls showed significantly lower normalized Chao1 diversity in multiple sclerosis patients. Batch-matched samples strongly co-clustered by F measure.

Sequencing used blood. The V gene is TRBV5-1, the J gene TRBJ2-7; D is uncertain. The clonotype comes from a girl younger than 18 with multiple sclerosis. The CDR3 loop reads CASSLAPLPSSYEQYF. CDR3 nucleotide sequence: TGCGCCAGCAGCTTGGCTCCCCTCCCGAGCTCCTACGAGCAGTACTTC. Combining the CDR3 with reference TRBV5-1 and TRBJ2-7 gives the whole variable domain KAGVTQTPRYLIKTRGQQVTLSCSPISGHRSVSWYQQTPGQGLQFLFEYFSETQRNKGNFPGRFSGRQFSNSRSEMNVSTLELGDSALYLCASSLAPLPSSYEQYFGPGTRLTVT.